These 4 T cell receptor beta chains came from one sample sequenced in a study of T cell responses to AZD1222 COVID-19 vaccine. The table came from immunoSEQ multiplex PCR; TCRdb's copy has only in-frame clones and leaves some out. The table records 90,000 to 120,000 clones, over 80% of them present only once. The specimen was peripheral blood, collected 28 days after the second AZD1222 dose. All receptors come from an adult who received the AZD1222 COVID-19 vaccine.

The rearrangement uses TRBV10-1 and TRBJ1-3; D perhaps matches TRBD1 (6 bases). CDR1 and CDR2 from the germline V gene are WNHNN and SYGVQD (reference sequence). CDR3 length: 16 amino acids. Between the trimmed V and J ends, which lost 4 bases and 0 bases, there was a span of 13 bases. CDR3 coding DNA: TGCGCCAGCAGTGTGAACCCAGGGGACTCTGGAAACACCATATATTTT. Translated, it gives CASSVNPGDSGNTIYF.

Here the CDR3 reads CASSYSRRAYNSPLHF. DNA for the CDR3: TGTGCCAGCAGTTACTCTAGGAGGGCCTATAATTCACCCCTCCACTTT. V is TRBV6-5 and J is TRBJ1-6; D gene unclear. The CDR3 sequence is 16 residues long. The V gene lost 0 bases and the J gene lost 2 bases, with 8 bases spanning the gap. Germline V CDR1 and CDR2: MNHEY, SVGAGI.

V and J are TRBV27 and TRBJ2-7, with 9 bases aligning to TRBD1. The CDR3 runs to 15 residues. V shed 4 bases and J 5 bases; nucleotides not matched to a gene: 9. The germline gives CDR1 MNHEY, CDR2 SMNVEV (reference sequence). The CDR3 here is CASSSTGTGTHEQYF. Here the CDR3 DNA reads TGTGCCAGCAGTTCCACCGGGACAGGGACCCACGAGCAGTACTTC.

This clone was seen once. One junction end disagrees with the germline gene, perhaps due to a read error. This chain joins TRBV4-2 and TRBJ2-4, with D uncertain. The CDR3 totals 15 residues. Germline V gene sequence: CDR1 LGHNA, CDR2 YNFKEQ. The CDR3 loop is CASSQGRAAQNIQYF. For the CDR3, the DNA is TGTGCCAGCAGCCAAGGTAGGGCAGCCCAAAACATTCAGTACTTC.